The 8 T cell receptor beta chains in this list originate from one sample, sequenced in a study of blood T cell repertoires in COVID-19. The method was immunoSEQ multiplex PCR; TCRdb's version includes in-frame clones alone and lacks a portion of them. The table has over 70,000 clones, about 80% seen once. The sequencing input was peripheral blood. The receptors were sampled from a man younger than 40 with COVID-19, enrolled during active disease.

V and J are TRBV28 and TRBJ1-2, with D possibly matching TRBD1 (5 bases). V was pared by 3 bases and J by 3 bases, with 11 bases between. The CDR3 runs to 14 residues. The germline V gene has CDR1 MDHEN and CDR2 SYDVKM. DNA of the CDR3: TGTGCCAGCAGTTTCGGGCAGGGCGACTATGGCTACACCTTC. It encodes CASSFGQGDYGYTF.

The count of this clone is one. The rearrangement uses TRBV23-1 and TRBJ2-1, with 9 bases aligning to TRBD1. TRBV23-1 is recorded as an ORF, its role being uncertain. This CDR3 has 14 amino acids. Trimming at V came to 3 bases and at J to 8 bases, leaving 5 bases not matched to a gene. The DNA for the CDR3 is TGCGCCAGCAGTCATTCGGACAGGGGAGATGAGCAGTTCTTC. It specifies CASSHSDRGDEQFF.

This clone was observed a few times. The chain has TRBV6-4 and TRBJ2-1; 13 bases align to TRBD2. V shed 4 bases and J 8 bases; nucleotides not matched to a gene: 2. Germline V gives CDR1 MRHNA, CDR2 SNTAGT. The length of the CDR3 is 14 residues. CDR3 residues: CASSGTSGSDEQFF. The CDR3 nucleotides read TGTGCCAGCAGTGGGACTAGCGGGAGTGATGAGCAGTTCTTC.

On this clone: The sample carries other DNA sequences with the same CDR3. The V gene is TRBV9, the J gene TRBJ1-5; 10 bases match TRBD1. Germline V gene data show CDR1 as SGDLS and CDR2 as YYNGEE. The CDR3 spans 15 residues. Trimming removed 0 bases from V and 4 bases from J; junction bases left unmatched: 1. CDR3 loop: CASSVGTGGNQPQHF. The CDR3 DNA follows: TGTGCCAGCAGCGTAGGGACAGGGGGGAATCAGCCCCAGCATTTT.

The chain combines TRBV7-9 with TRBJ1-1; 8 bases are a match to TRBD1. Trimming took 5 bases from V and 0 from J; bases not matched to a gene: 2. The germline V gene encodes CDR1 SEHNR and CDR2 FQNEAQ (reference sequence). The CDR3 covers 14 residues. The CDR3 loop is CASSRQGLNTEAFF. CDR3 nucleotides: TGTGCCAGCAGCCGACAGGGGTTGAACACTGAAGCTTTCTTT.

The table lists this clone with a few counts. CDR3: CASSSGLADYEQYF. CDR3 coding DNA: TGCGCCAGCAGCTCGGGACTAGCGGACTACGAGCAGTACTTC. The chain recombines TRBV5-1 with TRBJ2-7; 11 bases are shared with TRBD2. The germline CDR1 and CDR2 sequences are SGHRS and YFSETQ. The CDR3 runs to 14 residues. V trimming: 3 bases; J trimming: 3 bases; junction bases outside the gene matches: 2.

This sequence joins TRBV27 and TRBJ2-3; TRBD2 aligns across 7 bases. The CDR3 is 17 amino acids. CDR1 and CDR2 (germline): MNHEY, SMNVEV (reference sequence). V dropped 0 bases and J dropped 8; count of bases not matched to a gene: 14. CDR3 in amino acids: CASSLSGGAGSSLTQYF. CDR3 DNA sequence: TGTGCCAGCAGTTTATCGGGGGGAGCGGGATCCTCCCTTACGCAGTATTTT.

CDR3 nucleotides: TGTGCCAGCAGTCCCCGAGGGGGTAACTATGGCTACACCTTC. This codes for CASSPRGGNYGYTF. The genes are TRBV27 and TRBJ1-2; weak D call: TRBD1 (6 bases). Germline lookup yields CDR1 MNHEY and CDR2 SMNVEV (reference sequence). Trimming removed 5 bases from V and 1 base from J, with 11 bases in between. This CDR3 has 14 amino acids.